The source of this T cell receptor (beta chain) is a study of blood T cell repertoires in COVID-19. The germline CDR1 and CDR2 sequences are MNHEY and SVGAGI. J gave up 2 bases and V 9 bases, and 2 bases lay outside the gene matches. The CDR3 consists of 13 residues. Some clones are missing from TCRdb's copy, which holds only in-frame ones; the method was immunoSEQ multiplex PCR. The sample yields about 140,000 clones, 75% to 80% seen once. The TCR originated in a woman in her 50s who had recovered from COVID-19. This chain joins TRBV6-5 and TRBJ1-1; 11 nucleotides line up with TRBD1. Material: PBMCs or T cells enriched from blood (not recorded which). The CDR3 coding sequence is TGTGCCAGTAGGACAGGGGGCAACACTGAAGCTTTCTTT. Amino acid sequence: CASRTGGNTEAFF.